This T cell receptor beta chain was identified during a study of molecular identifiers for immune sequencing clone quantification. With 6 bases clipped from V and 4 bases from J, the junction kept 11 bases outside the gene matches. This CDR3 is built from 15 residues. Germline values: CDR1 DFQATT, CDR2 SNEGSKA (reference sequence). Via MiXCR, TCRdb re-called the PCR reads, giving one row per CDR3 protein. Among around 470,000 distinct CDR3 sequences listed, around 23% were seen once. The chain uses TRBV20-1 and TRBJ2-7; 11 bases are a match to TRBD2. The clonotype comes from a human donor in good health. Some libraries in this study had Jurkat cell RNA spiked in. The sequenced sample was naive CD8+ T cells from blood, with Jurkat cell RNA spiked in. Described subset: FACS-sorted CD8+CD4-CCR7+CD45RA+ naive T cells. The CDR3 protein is CSAPGLLAGEYEQYF. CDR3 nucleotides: TGCAGTGCCCCGGGATTACTAGCGGGAGAGTACGAGCAGTACTTC.